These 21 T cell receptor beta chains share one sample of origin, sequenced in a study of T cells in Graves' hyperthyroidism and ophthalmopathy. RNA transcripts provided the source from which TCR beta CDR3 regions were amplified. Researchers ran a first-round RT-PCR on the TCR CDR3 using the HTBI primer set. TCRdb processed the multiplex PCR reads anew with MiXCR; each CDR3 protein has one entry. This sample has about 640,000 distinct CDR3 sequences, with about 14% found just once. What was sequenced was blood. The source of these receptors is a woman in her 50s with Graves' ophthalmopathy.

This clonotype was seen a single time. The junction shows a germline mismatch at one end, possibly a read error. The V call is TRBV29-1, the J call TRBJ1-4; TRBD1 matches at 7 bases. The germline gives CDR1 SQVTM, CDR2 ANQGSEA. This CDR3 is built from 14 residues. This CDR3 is CSVERQGPNEQLFF. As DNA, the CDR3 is TGCAGCGTTGAGCGACAGGGCCCTAATGAACAACTGTTTTTT.

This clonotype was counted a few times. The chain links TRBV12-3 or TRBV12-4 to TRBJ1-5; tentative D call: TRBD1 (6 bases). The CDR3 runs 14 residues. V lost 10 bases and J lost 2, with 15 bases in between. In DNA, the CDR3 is TGTGCCACCCCTCGGAGGGGGGGCAATCAGCCCCAGCATTTT. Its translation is CATPRRGGNQPQHF.

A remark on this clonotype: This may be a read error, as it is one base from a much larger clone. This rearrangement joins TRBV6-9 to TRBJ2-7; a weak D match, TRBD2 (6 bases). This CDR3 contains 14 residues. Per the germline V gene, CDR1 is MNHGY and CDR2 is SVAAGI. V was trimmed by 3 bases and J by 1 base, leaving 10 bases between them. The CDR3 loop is CASSYLAGSYEQYF. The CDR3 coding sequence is TGTGCCAGCAGTTACTTGGCGGGATCCTACGAGCAGTACTTC.

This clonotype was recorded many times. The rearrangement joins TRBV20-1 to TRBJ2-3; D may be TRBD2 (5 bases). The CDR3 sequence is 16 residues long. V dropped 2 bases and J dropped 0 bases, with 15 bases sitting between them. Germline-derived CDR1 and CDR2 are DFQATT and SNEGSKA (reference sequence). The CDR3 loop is CSARPFGAASTDTQYF. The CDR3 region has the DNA TGCAGTGCTAGACCCTTCGGAGCGGCTAGCACAGATACGCAGTATTTT.

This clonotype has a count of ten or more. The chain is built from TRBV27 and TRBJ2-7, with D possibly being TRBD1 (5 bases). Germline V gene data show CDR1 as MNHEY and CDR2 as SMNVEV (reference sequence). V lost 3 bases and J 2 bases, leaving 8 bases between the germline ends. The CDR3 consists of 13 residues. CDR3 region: CASSLTDTYEQYF. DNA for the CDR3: TGTGCCAGCAGTTTGACAGATACCTACGAGCAGTACTTC.

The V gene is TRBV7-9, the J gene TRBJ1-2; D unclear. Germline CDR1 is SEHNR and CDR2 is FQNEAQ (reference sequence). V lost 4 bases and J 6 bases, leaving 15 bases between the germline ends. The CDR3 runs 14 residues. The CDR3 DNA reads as TGTGCCAGCAGCTCGCTCGAGGGAGTGGATGGCTACACCTTC. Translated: CASSSLEGVDGYTF.

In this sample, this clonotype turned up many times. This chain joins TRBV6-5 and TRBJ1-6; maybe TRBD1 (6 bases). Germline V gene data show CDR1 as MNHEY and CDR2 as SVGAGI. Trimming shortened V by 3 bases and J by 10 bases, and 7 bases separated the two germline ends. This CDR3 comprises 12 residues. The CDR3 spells CASSYQGSPLHF. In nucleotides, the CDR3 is TGTGCCAGCAGTTATCAGGGGTCACCCCTCCACTTT.

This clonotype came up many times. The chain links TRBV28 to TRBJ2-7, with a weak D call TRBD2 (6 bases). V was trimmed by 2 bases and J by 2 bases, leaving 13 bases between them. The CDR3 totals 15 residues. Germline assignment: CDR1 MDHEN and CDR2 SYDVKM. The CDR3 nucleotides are TGTGCCAGCAGTTTACAAGACGGGGGTCCCTACGAGCAGTACTTC. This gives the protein CASSLQDGGPYEQYF.

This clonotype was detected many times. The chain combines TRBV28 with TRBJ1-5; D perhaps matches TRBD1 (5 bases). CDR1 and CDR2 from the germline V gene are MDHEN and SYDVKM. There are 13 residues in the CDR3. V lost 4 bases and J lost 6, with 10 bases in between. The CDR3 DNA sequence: TGTGCCAGCAGTTGGGTGGGGGGTCAGCCCCAGCATTTT. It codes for CASSWVGGQPQHF.

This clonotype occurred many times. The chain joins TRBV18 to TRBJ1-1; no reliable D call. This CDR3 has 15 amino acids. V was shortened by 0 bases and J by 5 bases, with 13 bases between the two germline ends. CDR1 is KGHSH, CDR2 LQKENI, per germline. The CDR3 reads CASSPPGYEVTEAFF. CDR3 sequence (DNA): TGTGCCAGCTCACCACCGGGTTATGAGGTAACTGAAGCTTTCTTT.

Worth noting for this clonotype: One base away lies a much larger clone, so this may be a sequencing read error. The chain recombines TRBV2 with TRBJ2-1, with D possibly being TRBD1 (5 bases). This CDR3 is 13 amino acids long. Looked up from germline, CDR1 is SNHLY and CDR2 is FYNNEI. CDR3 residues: CASLSQGQDEQSF. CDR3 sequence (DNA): TGTGCCAGCCTCTCCCAGGGTCAAGATGAGCAGTCCTTC.

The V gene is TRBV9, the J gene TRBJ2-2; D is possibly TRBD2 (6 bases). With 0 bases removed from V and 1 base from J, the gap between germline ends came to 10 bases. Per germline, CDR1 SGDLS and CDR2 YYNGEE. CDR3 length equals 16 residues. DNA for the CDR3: TGTGCCAGCAGCGTAGTTGCGGGATGGAACACCGGGGAGCTGTTTTTT. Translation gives CASSVVAGWNTGELFF.

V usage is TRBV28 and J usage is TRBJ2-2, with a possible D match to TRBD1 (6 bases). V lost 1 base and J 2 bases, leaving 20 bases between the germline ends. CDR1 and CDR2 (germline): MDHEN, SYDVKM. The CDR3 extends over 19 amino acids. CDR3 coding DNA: TGTGCCAGCAGTTTATATGCAGGGACAAGTAGCCTTAACACCGGGGAGCTGTTTTTT. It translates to CASSLYAGTSSLNTGELFF. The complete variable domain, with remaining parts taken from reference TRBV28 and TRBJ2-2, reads DVKVTQSSRYLVKRTGEKVFLECVQDMDHENMFWYRQDPGLGLRLIYFSYDVKMKEKGDIPEGYSVSREKKERFSLILESASTNQTSMYLCASSLYAGTSSLNTGELFFGEGSRLTVL.

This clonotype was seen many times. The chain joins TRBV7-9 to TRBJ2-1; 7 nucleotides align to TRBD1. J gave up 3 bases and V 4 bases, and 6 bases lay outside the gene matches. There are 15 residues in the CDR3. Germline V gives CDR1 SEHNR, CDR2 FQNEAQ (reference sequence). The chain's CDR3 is CASSYRGSGYNEQFF. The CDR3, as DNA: TGTGCCAGCAGCTACAGGGGATCTGGCTACAATGAGCAGTTCTTC. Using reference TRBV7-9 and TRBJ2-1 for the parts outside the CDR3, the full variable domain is DTGVSQNPRHKITKRGQNVTFRCDPISEHNRLYWYRQTLGQGPEFLTYFQNEAQLEKSRLLSDRFSAERPKGSFSTLEIQRTEQGDSAMYLCASSYRGSGYNEQFFGPGTRLTVL.

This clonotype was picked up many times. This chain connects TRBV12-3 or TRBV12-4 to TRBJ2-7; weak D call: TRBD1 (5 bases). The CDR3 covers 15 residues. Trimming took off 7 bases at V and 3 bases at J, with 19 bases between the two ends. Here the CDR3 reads CASNKGTGFVYEQYF. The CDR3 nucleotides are TGTGCCAGCAACAAGGGTACAGGTTTTGTCTACGAGCAGTACTTC.

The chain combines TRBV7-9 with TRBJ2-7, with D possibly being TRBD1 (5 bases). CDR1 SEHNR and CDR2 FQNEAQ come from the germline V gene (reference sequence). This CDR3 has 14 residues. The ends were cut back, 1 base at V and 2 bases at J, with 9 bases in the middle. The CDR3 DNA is TGTGCCAGCAGCTTAGTTGGACAAGCCTACGAGCAGTACTTC. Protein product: CASSLVGQAYEQYF.

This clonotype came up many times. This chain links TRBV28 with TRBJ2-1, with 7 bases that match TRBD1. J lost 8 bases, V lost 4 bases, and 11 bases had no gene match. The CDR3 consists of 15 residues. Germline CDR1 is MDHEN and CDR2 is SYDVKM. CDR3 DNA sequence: TGTGCCAGCAGTTACAGGGGAGCCGGATCAGATGAGCAGTTCTTC. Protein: CASSYRGAGSDEQFF.

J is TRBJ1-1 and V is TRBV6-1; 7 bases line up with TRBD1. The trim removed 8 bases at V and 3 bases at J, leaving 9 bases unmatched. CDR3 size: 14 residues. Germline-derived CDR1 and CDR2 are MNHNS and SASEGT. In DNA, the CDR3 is TGTGCCAGCCCCCACAGGGGAGCAGACACTGAAGCTTTCTTT. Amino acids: CASPHRGADTEAFF.

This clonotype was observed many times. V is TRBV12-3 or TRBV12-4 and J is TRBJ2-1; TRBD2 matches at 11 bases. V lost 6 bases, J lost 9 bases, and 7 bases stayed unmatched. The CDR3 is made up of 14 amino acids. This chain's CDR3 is CASSPSGLAVEQFF. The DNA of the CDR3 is TGTGCCAGCAGCCCGTCGGGACTAGCGGTTGAGCAGTTCTTC.

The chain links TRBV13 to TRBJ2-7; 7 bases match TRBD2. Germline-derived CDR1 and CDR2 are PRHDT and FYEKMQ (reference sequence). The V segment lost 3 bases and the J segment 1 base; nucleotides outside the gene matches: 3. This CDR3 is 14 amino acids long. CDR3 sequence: CASSFGTISYEQYF. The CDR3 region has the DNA TGTGCCAGCAGCTTTGGGACTATATCCTACGAGCAGTACTTC.

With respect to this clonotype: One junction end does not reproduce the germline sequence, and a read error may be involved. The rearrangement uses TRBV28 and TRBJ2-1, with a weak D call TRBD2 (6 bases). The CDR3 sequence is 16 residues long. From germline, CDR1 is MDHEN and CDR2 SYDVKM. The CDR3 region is CASSSPYAGSYNEQSF. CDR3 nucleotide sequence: TGTGCCAGCAGTTCTCCATATGCGGGATCCTACAATGAGCAGTCCTTC.